These 20 T cell receptor beta chains share one sample of origin, sequenced in a study of T-cell memory formation after mild COVID-19. TCRdb itself ran the 5' RACE reads through MiXCR, one entry per CDR3 protein. This table holds over 450,000 distinct CDR3 sequences, roughly 20% found once. The sequenced material came from PBMCs or a T cell subset sorted from them (not recorded which). All receptors derive from an adult woman who had mild COVID-19 (a few samples of this study predate the infection). Cell type and time point are not known.

The V gene is TRBV20-1, the J gene TRBJ2-1; a possible D gene is TRBD2 (6 bases). V lost 0 bases to trimming and J lost 8 bases, with 11 bases between them. Germline-derived CDR1 and CDR2 are DFQATT and SNEGSKA (reference sequence). CDR3 size: 13 residues. CDR3 sequence reads: CSARDRRGHEQFF. Written as DNA, the CDR3 is TGCAGTGCTAGAGATAGGCGGGGTCATGAGCAGTTCTTC.

The count of this clonotype is one. This chain connects TRBV20-1 to TRBJ2-3, with a tentative D call TRBD2 (6 bases). This CDR3 is built from 16 residues. Germline V gives CDR1 DFQATT, CDR2 SNEGSKA (reference sequence). Trimming took 2 bases from V and 0 from J, leaving 15 bases between them. The DNA of the CDR3 is TGCAGTGCTAGATCATATAGCGGATCTAGCACAGATACGCAGTATTTT. Amino acid sequence: CSARSYSGSSTDTQYF.

This clonotype came up a few times. The V call is TRBV7-8, the J call TRBJ1-1; weak D call: TRBD1 (6 bases). Trimming cost V 6 bases and J 5 bases, with 13 bases left between them. The CDR3 is made up of 13 amino acids. CDR1 SGHVS and CDR2 FQNEAQ come from the germline V gene. CDR3 protein: CASRVRGQTEAFF. The CDR3 DNA follows: TGTGCCAGCAGGGTCAGGGGCCAAACTGAAGCTTTCTTT.

There are a few counts of this clonotype. The rearrangement joins TRBV20-1 to TRBJ2-5; TRBD2 agrees at 10 bases. The germline V gene encodes CDR1 DFQATT and CDR2 SNEGSKA (reference sequence). The CDR3 runs to 18 residues. Trimming at V came to 2 bases and at J to 0 bases, leaving 12 bases not matched to a gene. The CDR3 DNA sequence: TGCAGTGCTAGACAGTATCTAGCGGGAGAGTTGTACCAAGAGACCCAGTACTTC. It yields the protein CSARQYLAGELYQETQYF.

The chain couples TRBV4-2 to TRBJ1-4, with D perhaps matching TRBD1 (5 bases). The ends were cut back, 0 bases at V and 10 bases at J, with 15 bases in the middle. The CDR3 covers 15 residues. Looked up from germline, CDR1 is LGHNA and CDR2 is YNFKEQ. CDR3 bases: TGTGCCAGCAGCCAAGAATCCCAGGGAGGTGGAAAACTGTTTTTT. Its protein is CASSQESQGGGKLFF.

The chain is built from TRBV12-3 or TRBV12-4 and TRBJ2-2; possibly TRBD1 or TRBD2 for D (5 bases each). The CDR3 consists of 12 residues. The CDR3 region has the DNA TGTGCGGGAGTAGGGGTCACCGGGGAGCTGTTTTTT. This encodes CAGVGVTGELFF.

This clonotype was observed a few times. DNA for the CDR3: TGTGCCAGCAGTCAAAGTCCGGGACAGACTGGAAACACCATATATTTT. Its translation: CASSQSPGQTGNTIYF. V usage is TRBV7-2 and J usage is TRBJ1-3; 7 positions match TRBD1. This CDR3 has 16 residues. The germline CDR1 and CDR2 sequences are SGHTA and FQGNSA. V trimming: 6 bases; J trimming: 2 bases; junction bases outside the gene matches: 10.

The V gene is TRBV6-2 or TRBV6-3, the J gene TRBJ2-7; TRBD1 agrees at 9 bases. The CDR3 is 16 amino acids. CDR1 is MNHEY, CDR2 SVGEGT, per germline. V shed 5 bases, J shed 5 bases, and the junction held 13 bases outside the gene matches. Written as DNA, the CDR3 is TGTGCCAGCAGTCCCCTGGTGACCGGGACAGGGAACGAGCAGTACTTC. This codes for CASSPLVTGTGNEQYF.

The rearrangement uses TRBV5-1 and TRBJ1-1; 7 bases agree with TRBD1. Germline V gene sequence: CDR1 SGHRS, CDR2 YFSETQ. This CDR3 region has 16 residues. With V trimmed by 4 bases and J by 0 bases, 9 bases remained unmatched. The DNA for the CDR3 is TGCGCCAGCAGCCCCAGACAGGGTTTGGTGAACACTGAAGCTTTCTTT. It is translated as CASSPRQGLVNTEAFF.

V usage is TRBV6-5 and J usage is TRBJ2-6; tentative D call: TRBD1 (5 bases). Between the trimmed V and J ends, which lost 4 bases and 2 bases, there was a span of 12 bases. Per germline, CDR1 MNHEY and CDR2 SVGAGI. The CDR3 runs 16 residues. The CDR3 region is CASSLQVTTGANVLTF. The DNA for the CDR3 is TGTGCCAGCAGTTTACAGGTTACCACTGGGGCCAACGTCCTGACTTTC.

This clonotype was detected many times. V and J are TRBV5-1 and TRBJ1-3; the D is unclear. Germline CDR1 SGHRS, CDR2 YFSETQ. There are 15 residues in the CDR3. V gave up 0 bases and J gave up 2 bases, with 9 bases separating them. This CDR3 reads CASSLDTAPGNTIYF. The CDR3 DNA follows: TGCGCCAGCAGCTTGGATACAGCCCCTGGAAACACCATATATTTT.

This chain connects TRBV9 to TRBJ2-7, with D perhaps matching TRBD1 or TRBD2 (6 bases each). Germline V gene data show CDR1 as SGDLS and CDR2 as YYNGEE. This CDR3 region has 12 residues. V was clipped by 5 bases and J by 6 bases, with 12 bases between them. The CDR3 region is CASSKGGREQYF. Written as DNA, the CDR3 is TGTGCCAGCAGTAAAGGGGGGCGCGAGCAGTACTTC.

Only a few counts were recorded for this clonotype. The chain has TRBV20-1 and TRBJ2-1; D may be TRBD1 or TRBD2 (5 bases each). With 6 bases removed from V and 5 bases from J, the gap between germline ends came to 14 bases. Germline values: CDR1 DFQATT, CDR2 SNEGSKA (reference sequence). The CDR3 totals 13 residues. The CDR3, as DNA: TGCAGTGCGGAGGACAAACCCCACAATGAGCAGTTCTTC. It codes for CSAEDKPHNEQFF.

This clonotype appeared a few times. The chain carries TRBV10-3 and TRBJ1-2; D gene ambiguous. V was clipped by 3 bases and J by 4 bases, with 9 bases between them. The CDR3 contains 13 residues. CDR1 is ENHRY and CDR2 is SYGVKD in the germline V gene. The CDR3 reads CAISDGDVYGYTF. The CDR3 bases are TGTGCCATCAGTGACGGCGATGTCTATGGCTACACCTTC.

This chain connects TRBV9 to TRBJ2-2; possible D gene TRBD1, 6 bases. CDR1 SGDLS and CDR2 YYNGEE come from the germline V gene. V was clipped by 2 bases and J by 0 bases, with 17 bases between them. CDR3 length: 18 residues. CDR3 in amino acids: CASSVAGTPTTNTGELFF. The CDR3 DNA reads TGTGCCAGCAGCGTTGCCGGGACACCCACTACGAACACCGGGGAGCTGTTTTTT.

V is TRBV20-1 and J is TRBJ2-1; 11 nucleotides line up with TRBD2. The junction had 8 bases not matched to a gene; V was cut back by 5 bases and J by 5 bases. The CDR3 sequence is 15 residues long. Germline loops: CDR1 DFQATT, CDR2 SNEGSKA (reference sequence). The CDR3 region has the DNA TGCAGTGCTGGAAATAGCGGGGGGGCTAACAATGAGCAGTTCTTC. Amino acid sequence: CSAGNSGGANNEQFF.

This clonotype was recorded a few times. One end of the junction varies from germline; a read error may be responsible. The rearrangement uses TRBV7-7 and TRBJ2-1, with D possibly TRBD1 on 5 matching bases. This CDR3 has 17 residues. From germline, CDR1 is SSHAT and CDR2 FNYEAQ (reference sequence). The CDR3 DNA follows: TGTGCTAGCAGCTTAGGGGTTGGGGATCTGTCCTACAATGAGCAGTTCTTC. Residues: CASSLGVGDLSYNEQFF.

The sample holds a few counts of this clonotype. The V gene is TRBV5-1, the J gene TRBJ2-7, with 7 bases that match TRBD2. Germline values: CDR1 SGHRS, CDR2 YFSETQ. The V gene end was trimmed by 1 base and the J gene end by 3 bases; junction bases not matched to a gene: 4. The length of the CDR3 is 14 residues. The CDR3 loop is CASSLPSGGYEQYF. For the CDR3, the DNA is TGCGCCAGCAGCTTGCCCTCGGGGGGCTACGAGCAGTACTTC.

This clonotype has just a few counts. The chain carries TRBV12-3 or TRBV12-4 and TRBJ2-2; D gene ambiguous. The CDR3 is made up of 16 amino acids. V was trimmed by 2 bases and J by 4 bases, leaving 14 bases between them. CDR3 DNA sequence: TGTGCCAGCAGTTTACCCGGCCGTCACAGCACCGGGGAGCTGTTTTTT. It encodes CASSLPGRHSTGELFF.

This clonotype was seen a handful of times. This chain connects TRBV6-5 to TRBJ2-7; D not resolved. CDR3 length: 13 amino acids. The V gene's germline CDR1 is MNHEY and CDR2 SVGAGI. Trimming left V 0 bases short and J 5 bases short, with 8 bases between. The CDR3 reads CASSYSVPHEQYF. The DNA of the CDR3 is TGTGCCAGCAGTTACTCAGTTCCCCACGAGCAGTACTTC.